This TCR beta chain was identified during a study of Graves' ophthalmopathy and Graves' hyperthyroidism. Study-wide findings and caveats: Ophthalmopathy cases were distinguished from stable hyperthyroidism by a 13-signature model, reaching 85% to 90% sensitivity and around 80% specificity.

From RNA, the CDR3 regions of TCR beta chains were amplified and sequenced. HTBI primers served in a first-round RT-PCR, which a second-round multiplex PCR followed. MiXCR, run by TCRdb on the multiplex PCR reads, gives a single entry per CDR3 protein. The sample carries some 410,000 distinct CDR3 sequences, around 21% recorded once. Physicians reached a diagnosis by relying on clinical symptoms, serum thyroxine, TRAb, thyroid ultrasound and orbital computed tomography. This clonotype has ten or more counts. What it binds is unknown. J lost 4 bases, V lost 8 bases, and 11 bases had no gene match. The CDR3 has 15 amino acids. Germline assignment: CDR1 WSHSY and CDR2 SAAADI.

This chain uses TRBV10-2 with TRBJ2-5, with 9 bases aligning to TRBD2. The sample taken for sequencing was peripheral blood. This clonotype was obtained from a young woman with stable Graves' hyperthyroidism. In DNA, the CDR3 is TGCGCCAGCCGGGTGGGACTAGCTTCGAGAGAGACCCAGTACTTC. Amino acid sequence: CASRVGLASRETQYF.